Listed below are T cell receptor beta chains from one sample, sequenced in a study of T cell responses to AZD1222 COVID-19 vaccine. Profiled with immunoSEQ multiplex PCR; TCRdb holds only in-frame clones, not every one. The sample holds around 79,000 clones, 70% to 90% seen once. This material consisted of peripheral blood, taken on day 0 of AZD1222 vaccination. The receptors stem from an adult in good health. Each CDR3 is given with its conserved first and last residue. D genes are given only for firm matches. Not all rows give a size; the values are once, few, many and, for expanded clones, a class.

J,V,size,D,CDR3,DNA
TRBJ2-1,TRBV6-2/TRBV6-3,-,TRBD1,CASSPRTGGDEQFF,TGTGCCAGCAGCCCCAGGACAGGGGGCGATGAGCAGTTCTTC
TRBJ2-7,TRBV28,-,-,CASSSRQNSYEQYF,TGTGCCAGCAGTTCCCGACAGAACTCCTACGAGCAGTACTTC
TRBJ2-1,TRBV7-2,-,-,CASSFGWINEQFF,TGTGCCAGCAGCTTTGGGTGGATCAATGAGCAGTTCTTC
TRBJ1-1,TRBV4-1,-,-,CASSAPGQAGLNTEAFF,TGCGCCAGCAGCGCCCCTGGACAAGCCGGCTTGAACACTGAAGCTTTCTTT
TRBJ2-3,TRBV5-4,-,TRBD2,CASSLERGSLDTQYF,TGTGCCAGCAGCTTGGAGCGGGGAAGTTTGGATACGCAGTATTTT
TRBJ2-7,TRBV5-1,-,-,CASSFTGWGEQYF,TGCGCCAGCAGCTTTACAGGCTGGGGCGAGCAGTACTTC
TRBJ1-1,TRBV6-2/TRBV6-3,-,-,CASSYSSRRGRNTEAFF,TGTGCCAGCAGTTACTCGAGTCGCCGGGGGCGGAACACTGAAGCTTTCTTT
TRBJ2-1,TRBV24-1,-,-,CATSDPKDKFNEQFF,TGTGCCACCAGTGATCCCAAGGACAAATTCAATGAGCAGTTCTTC
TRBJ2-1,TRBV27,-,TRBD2,CASSSPWEGYNEQFF,TGTGCCAGCAGTTCCCCCTGGGAGGGTTACAATGAGCAGTTCTTC
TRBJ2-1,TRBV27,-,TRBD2,CASGRGINEQFF,TGTGCCTCCGGGAGGGGCATCAATGAGCAGTTCTTC
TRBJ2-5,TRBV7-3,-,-,CASSLRPGLQETQYF,TGTGCCAGCAGCTTGAGGCCGGGACTCCAAGAGACCCAGTACTTC
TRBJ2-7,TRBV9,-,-,CASSVGQGTYEQYF,TGTGCCAGCAGCGTAGGCCAGGGGACTTACGAGCAGTACTTC
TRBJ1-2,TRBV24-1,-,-,CATQDRYGYTF,TGTGCCACGCAGGACAGATATGGCTACACCTTC
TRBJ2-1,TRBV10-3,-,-,CAISESRGAGSNEQFF,TGTGCCATCAGTGAGTCGAGGGGGGCAGGTAGCAATGAGCAGTTCTTC
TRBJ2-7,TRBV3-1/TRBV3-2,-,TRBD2,CASSNPGGGAYEQYF,TGTGCCAGCAGCAACCCCGGGGGGGGCGCTTACGAGCAGTACTTC
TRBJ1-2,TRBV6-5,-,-,CASTFGYSANYGYTF,TGTGCCAGCACTTTCGGTTACTCAGCTAACTATGGCTACACCTTC
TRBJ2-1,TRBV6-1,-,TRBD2,CASSEGSLAGTYNEQFF,TGTGCCAGCAGTGAAGGGTCGCTAGCGGGTACCTACAATGAGCAGTTCTTC
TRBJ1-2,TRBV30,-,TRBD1,CAWSVRGQGPSNYGYTF,TGTGCCTGGAGTGTAAGGGGACAGGGGCCGTCTAACTATGGCTACACCTTC
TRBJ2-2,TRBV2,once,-,CASQEGFGGELFF,TGTGCCAGCCAGGAGGGATTCGGCGGGGAGCTGTTTTTT
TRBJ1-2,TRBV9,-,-,CASSPPGHSSNYGYTF,TGTGCCAGCAGCCCCCCCGGTCACAGTTCAAACTATGGCTACACCTTC
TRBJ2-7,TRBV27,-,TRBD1,CASSPRDRGAEQYF,TGTGCCAGCAGCCCCCGGGACAGGGGTGCCGAGCAGTACTTC
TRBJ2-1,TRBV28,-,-,CASSPPGQGRNEQFF,TGTGCCAGCAGTCCCCCCGGTCAGGGACGGAATGAGCAGTTCTTC
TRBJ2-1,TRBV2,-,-,CASQGGVYPNEQFF,TGTGCCAGCCAAGGGGGTGTTTATCCCAATGAGCAGTTCTTC
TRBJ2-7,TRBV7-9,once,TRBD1,CASSPSIRGQGAYEQYF,TGTGCCAGCAGCCCTTCAATCCGGGGACAGGGGGCTTACGAGCAGTACTTC
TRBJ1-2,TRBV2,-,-,CASSEARNYGYTF,TGTGCCAGCAGTGAAGCACGGAACTATGGCTACACCTTC
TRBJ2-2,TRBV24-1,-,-,CATSGPQETGELFF,TGTGCCACCAGTGGCCCCCAGGAGACCGGGGAGCTGTTTTTT
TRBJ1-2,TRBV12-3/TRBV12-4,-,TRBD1,CASSRDRSYGYTF,TGTGCCAGCAGCCGGGACAGGAGCTATGGCTACACCTTC
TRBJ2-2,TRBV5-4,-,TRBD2,CASSLVSGIDTGELFF,TGTGCCAGCAGCCTGGTAAGCGGGATTGACACCGGGGAGCTGTTTTTT
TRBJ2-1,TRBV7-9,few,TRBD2,CASSQGLAGRYNEQFF,TGTGCCAGCAGCCAGGGACTAGCGGGACGGTACAATGAGCAGTTCTTC
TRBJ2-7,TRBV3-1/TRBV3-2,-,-,CASSHRLGPDYEQYF,TGTGCCAGCAGCCACCGGCTAGGGCCCGACTACGAGCAGTACTTC
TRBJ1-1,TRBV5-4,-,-,CASSLGVDMNTEAFF,TGTGCCAGCAGCTTGGGAGTTGACATGAACACTGAAGCTTTCTTT
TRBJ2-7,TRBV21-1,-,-,CASSKRSGTGGIYEQYF,TGTGCCAGCAGCAAAAGATCCGGGACAGGGGGCATCTACGAGCAGTACTTC
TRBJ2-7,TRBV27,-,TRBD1,CASILPGQGDF,TGTGCCAGCATTCTACCGGGACAGGGGGACTTC
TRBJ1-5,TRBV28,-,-,CASSSDRGNQPQHF,TGTGCCAGCAGCTCGGACAGAGGCAATCAGCCCCAGCATTTT
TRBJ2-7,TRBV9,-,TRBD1,CASSAGTGDYEQYF,TGTGCCAGCAGCGCGGGGACAGGGGACTACGAGCAGTACTTC
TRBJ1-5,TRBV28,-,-,CASRWGEGAGEPQHF,TGTGCCAGCAGGTGGGGGGAAGGGGCCGGGGAGCCCCAGCATTTT
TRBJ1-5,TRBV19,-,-,CASSPSQGPSYQPQHF,TGTGCCAGTAGTCCCAGCCAGGGTCCGTCCTATCAGCCCCAGCATTTT
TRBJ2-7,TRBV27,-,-,CASSLGLSYEQYF,TGTGCCAGCAGTCTCGGACTCTCCTACGAGCAGTACTTC
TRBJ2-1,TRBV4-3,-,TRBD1,CASSQPSAGGRIEQFF,TGCGCCAGCAGCCAACCATCGGCAGGGGGAAGGATTGAGCAGTTCTTC
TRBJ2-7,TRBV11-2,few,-,CASSSSPTYEQYF,TGTGCCAGCAGCTCATCACCTACCTACGAGCAGTACTTC
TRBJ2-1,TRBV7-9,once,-,CASSLAAALLFF,TGTGCCAGCAGCTTAGCAGCGGCCCTGTTATTCTTC
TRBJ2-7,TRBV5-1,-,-,CASSDRTALEQYF,TGCGCCAGCAGCGATCGGACGGCTCTTGAGCAGTACTTC
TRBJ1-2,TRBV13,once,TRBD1,CASSLGQGNSDGYTF,TGTGCCAGCAGCCTGGGACAGGGGAACTCAGATGGCTACACCTTC
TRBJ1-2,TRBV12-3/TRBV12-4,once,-,CASSAWGAGYTF,TGTGCCAGCAGCGCCTGGGGCGCGGGCTACACCTTC
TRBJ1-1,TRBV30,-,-,CARKRGGNTEAFF,TGTGCTCGAAAAAGGGGTGGGAACACTGAAGCTTTCTTT
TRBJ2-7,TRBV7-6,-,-,CASSLGPMGRDTVYEQYF,TGTGCCAGCAGCTTAGGCCCTATGGGACGGGACACCGTCTACGAGCAGTACTTC
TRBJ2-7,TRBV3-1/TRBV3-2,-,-,CASSQMLAGEQYF,TGTGCCAGCAGCCAGATGCTAGCTGGGGAGCAGTACTTC
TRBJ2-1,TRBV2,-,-,CASKLSLPRNNEQFF,TGTGCCAGCAAACTTAGCCTACCCAGAAACAATGAGCAGTTCTTC
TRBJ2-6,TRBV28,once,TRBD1,CASTRTGDSGANVLTF,TGTGCCAGCACCAGGACAGGGGACTCTGGGGCCAACGTCCTGACTTTC
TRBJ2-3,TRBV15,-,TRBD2,CATSSELSGGPDTQYF,TGTGCCACCAGCAGCGAATTATCGGGAGGGCCAGATACGCAGTATTTT
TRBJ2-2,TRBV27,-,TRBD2,CASSFFGAGGITGELFF,TGTGCCAGCAGTTTCTTTGGGGCGGGAGGGATCACCGGGGAGCTGTTTTTT
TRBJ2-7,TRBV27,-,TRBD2,CASSSTSGRYPYEQYF,TGTGCCAGCAGTAGCACTAGCGGGAGGTATCCCTACGAGCAGTACTTC
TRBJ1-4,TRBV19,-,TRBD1,CASSSDRGNREKLFF,TGTGCCAGTAGTAGTGACAGGGGGAATCGTGAAAAACTGTTTTTT
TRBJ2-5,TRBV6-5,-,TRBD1,CASSYWAGGETQYF,TGTGCCAGCAGTTACTGGGCAGGGGGCGAGACCCAGTACTTC
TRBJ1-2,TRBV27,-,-,CASSPRRGSYYGYTF,TGTGCCAGCAGCCCGCGACGGGGATCCTACTATGGCTACACCTTC
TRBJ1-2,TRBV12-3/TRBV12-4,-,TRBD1,CASTPMDRHYTF,TGTGCCAGCACCCCGATGGACAGGCACTACACCTTC
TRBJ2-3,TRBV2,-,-,CASSEAGGSDTQYF,TGTGCCAGCAGTGAAGCTGGGGGCTCAGATACGCAGTATTTT
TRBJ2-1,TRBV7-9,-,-,CASSDPHPWQFF,TGTGCCAGCAGCGACCCACATCCGTGGCAGTTCTTC
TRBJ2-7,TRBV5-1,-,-,CASKPGGHTSYEQYF,TGCGCCAGCAAGCCCGGGGGGCACACCTCCTACGAGCAGTACTTC